Sequencing of this T cell receptor (beta chain) was carried out in a study of post-analysis software for immune sequencing data. Turning to the study itself: The disease courses covered relapsing-remitting, secondary progressive and progressive-relapsing multiple sclerosis. General observations from the study: Samples from one preparation batch, clustered by F measure, grouped strongly together. Relative to controls, patients with multiple sclerosis showed significantly lower normalized Chao1 diversity. Roughly 5 TRBV segments, TRBV5-6, TRBV5-1 and TRBV20-1 among them, were found more frequent in patients than controls.

TCR beta cDNA libraries included unique molecular identifiers. From approximately 1 to 10 million T cells, 450,000 to 550,000 cDNA molecules were obtained. TCRdb re-called the PCR reads with MiXCR, one entry per CDR3 protein. The table has 700,000 to 900,000 distinct CDR3 sequences, just over 45% seen once. This clonotype was seen more than once but under ten times. Its antigen is not identified. J lost 0 bases, V lost 5 bases, and 7 bases had no gene match. The CDR3 length is 14 residues. Germline values: CDR1 DFQATT, CDR2 SNEGSKA (reference sequence). Sequenced sample: blood. The chain joins TRBV20-1 to TRBJ2-7; 7 nucleotides match TRBD1. This sequence originates from a girl aged 5 to 17 with multiple sclerosis. DNA for the CDR3: TGCAGTGCTTACCCAGGGACAGTCTCCTACGAGCAGTACTTC. Encoded protein: CSAYPGTVSYEQYF.